One sample yielded the 14 T cell receptor beta chains listed below, sequenced in a study of a mutant IDH1 vaccine in newly diagnosed glioma. Sequenced by immunoSEQ multiplex PCR; TCRdb stores in-frame clones only, minus some. Of 65,000 to 70,000 clones in the sample, over 70% are singletons; the top ten hold roughly 4.4%. This sample's time point: baseline, week 1 (first vaccination visit). Documented treatment: pre-vaccination baseline after standard-of-care therapy. The source material was peripheral blood mononuclear cells (PBMCs), sampled from a glioma patient treated with radiotherapy, temozolomide or both. All receptors derive from a woman aged 18-29 years with glioma. Some clones in this sample may be carry-over from other donors' samples.

The table lists this clone with a count of one. The V call is TRBV11-1, the J call TRBJ1-1, with 7 bases fitting TRBD1. The CDR3 is 13 residues long. Per the germline V gene, CDR1 is SGHAT and CDR2 is FQDESV (reference sequence). V trimming: 8 bases; J trimming: 6 bases; junction bases outside the gene matches: 9. This CDR3 reads CASGRDSRPEAFF. In DNA, the CDR3 is TGTGCCAGCGGCCGGGACAGCCGGCCTGAAGCTTTCTTT.

V is TRBV4-3 and J is TRBJ2-7; D gene ambiguous. In germline, CDR1 is LGHNA, CDR2 YSLEER. Trimming removed 8 bases at V and 2 bases at J, with 25 bases between. The CDR3 covers 17 residues. The CDR3 here is CASPRQARSADPYEQYF. CDR3 sequence (DNA): TGCGCCAGCCCCAGGCAGGCAAGGTCTGCGGATCCCTACGAGCAGTACTTC.

This clone has only one observation. One end of the junction does not line up with germline, which may come from a read error. The chain uses TRBV4-3 and TRBJ2-7; D unresolved. This CDR3 region has 13 residues. Germline V gene lookup returns CDR1 LGHNA and CDR2 YSLEER. The CDR3 region has the DNA TGCGCTAGCAGCCAAGATATTCGGTACGAGCAGTACTTC. Its translation: CASSQDIRYEQYF.

The chain couples TRBV5-1 to TRBJ2-1, with TRBD2 matching 15 bases. V trimming: 3 bases; J trimming: 4 bases; junction bases outside the gene matches: 8. CDR1 and CDR2 (germline): SGHRS, YFSETQ. There are 18 residues in the CDR3. The CDR3 loop reads CASSSYGLAGGRYNEQFF. The CDR3 DNA sequence: TGCGCCAGCAGCTCTTATGGACTAGCGGGGGGGCGTTACAATGAGCAGTTCTTC.

The genes are TRBV12-5 and TRBJ1-5, with 10 positions matching TRBD1. CDR3 size: 15 residues. J lost 7 bases, V lost 3 bases, and 6 bases had no gene match. CDR1 LGHNT and CDR2 FRNRAP come from the germline V gene. The CDR3 nucleotides are TGTGCTAGTGGTTTCTGGGACAGGGGCCCGCAGCCCCAGCATTTT. Its translation is CASGFWDRGPQPQHF.

This clone came up once. V usage is TRBV6-5 and J usage is TRBJ2-7; D tentatively reads TRBD1 or TRBD2 (5 bases each). The CDR3 is 13 residues long. CDR1 is MNHEY, CDR2 SVGAGI, per germline. V lost 6 bases, J lost 3 bases, and 12 bases lay in between. The CDR3 DNA follows: TGTGCCAGCAGGCCCGGGACGCTCTACGAGCAGTACTTC. Translated: CASRPGTLYEQYF.

This clone was observed a handful of times. The gene calls are TRBV5-4 and TRBJ2-7; 9 nucleotides match TRBD1. Germline V gives CDR1 SGHNT, CDR2 YYREEE (reference sequence). The CDR3 contains 14 residues. V shed 5 bases, J shed 5 bases, and the junction held 8 bases outside the gene matches. This CDR3 reads CASSLPGTGNEQYF. The DNA for the CDR3 is TGTGCCAGCAGTCTTCCCGGGACAGGGAACGAGCAGTACTTC.

There are a few counts of this clone. The chain couples TRBV7-3 to TRBJ1-1; TRBD1 might be the D (6 bases). The CDR3 length is 15 residues. The germline V gene has CDR1 SGHTA and CDR2 FQGTGA. V lost 0 bases, J lost 6 bases, and 14 bases lay in between. The CDR3 nucleotides are TGTGCCAGCAGCTTAACGGGGGCCCTAGGGCCTGAAGCTTTCTTT. Translation gives CASSLTGALGPEAFF. The full variable domain, rest sourced from reference TRBV7-3 and TRBJ1-1, is GAGVSQTPSNKVTEKGKYVELRCDPISGHTALYWYRQSLGQGPEFLIYFQGTGAADDSGLPNDRFFAVRPEGSVSTLKIQRTERGDSAVYLCASSLTGALGPEAFFGQGTRLTVV.

The chain is built from TRBV11-2 and TRBJ2-1; 9 nucleotides agree with TRBD2. J was trimmed by 8 bases and V by 3 bases; bases with no gene match: 14. The CDR3 has 17 amino acids. Germline assignment: CDR1 SGHAT and CDR2 FQNNGV. The CDR3 DNA reads TGTGCCAGCAGCTTGGGAAAGGTCAGCGGGAGGTGGTATGAGCAGTTCTTC. Translating gives CASSLGKVSGRWYEQFF.

The chain has TRBV5-1 and TRBJ2-2; D perhaps matches TRBD2 (5 bases). Germline CDR1 and CDR2: SGHRS and YFSETQ. This CDR3 is built from 14 residues. Trimming shortened V by 4 bases and J by 7 bases, and 14 bases separated the two germline ends. The chain's CDR3 is CASSGRGLDGELFF. The DNA for the CDR3 is TGCGCCAGCAGCGGACGGGGATTGGACGGGGAGCTGTTTTTT.

The chain combines TRBV6-1 with TRBJ1-5, with a tentative D call TRBD1 (5 bases). There are 15 residues in the CDR3. Germline values: CDR1 MNHNS, CDR2 SASEGT. V was pared by 0 bases and J by 7 bases, with 13 bases between. CDR3 nucleotides: TGTGCCAGCAGTGAAGCCCGCTCGAGGGGACAGCCCCAGCATTTT. It translates to CASSEARSRGQPQHF.

This chain joins TRBV25-1 and TRBJ1-2, with TRBD1 as a possible D gene (6 bases). The germline CDR1 and CDR2 sequences are MGHDK and SYGVNS. With 6 bases removed from V and 8 bases from J, the gap between germline ends came to 16 bases. CDR3 size: 13 residues. CDR3 sequence reads: CASSLGGAGGYTF. The CDR3 nucleotides are TGTGCCAGCAGCCTAGGGGGGGCCGGGGGCTACACCTTC.

The V and J genes are TRBV4-1 and TRBJ1-1, with unresolved D. The V end was cut by 3 bases, the J end by 7 bases, with 9 bases between. CDR1 and CDR2 from the germline V gene are MGHRA and YSYEKL. This CDR3 region has 12 residues. In DNA, the CDR3 is TGCGCCAGCAGCCACCCTTGGGGTGAAGCTTTCTTT. It specifies CASSHPWGEAFF.

V gene TRBV9 combines with J gene TRBJ1-1, with D unresolved. The CDR3 spans 12 residues. The V gene lost 4 bases and the J gene lost 7 bases, with 11 bases spanning the gap. Germline CDR1 and CDR2: SGDLS and YYNGEE. In DNA, the CDR3 is TGTGCCAGCAGCCCCCTTGGCCTTGAAGCTTTCTTT. Translated: CASSPLGLEAFF.